Listed here are 7 T cell receptor beta chains from one sample, sequenced in a study of blood T cell repertoires in COVID-19. Profiled with immunoSEQ multiplex PCR; TCRdb holds only in-frame clones, not every one. The data hold hundreds of thousands of clones, with more than 80% observed a single time. The sample taken for sequencing was PBMCs or T cells enriched from blood (not recorded which). Receptor source: a man aged 18-30 years who had recovered from COVID-19.

The V gene is TRBV10-3, the J gene TRBJ1-2; a weak D match, TRBD1 (5 bases). The CDR3 has 13 residues. V lost 0 bases and J 6 bases, leaving 8 bases between the germline ends. Germline CDR1 and CDR2: ENHRY and SYGVKD. CDR3 coding DNA: TGTGCCATCAGTGAGTCTCAGGGTCATGGCTACACCTTC. It specifies CAISESQGHGYTF.

The rearrangement joins TRBV24-1 to TRBJ2-3, with 14 bases lining up with TRBD2. The germline V gene encodes CDR1 KGHDR and CDR2 SFDVKD. The CDR3 is 18 residues long. J gave up 3 bases and V 4 bases, and 8 bases lay outside the gene matches. CDR3 bases: TGTGCCACCAGTGAATCGGGACTAGCGGGAGTTGGAACAGATACGCAGTATTTT. This gives the protein CATSESGLAGVGTDTQYF.

The V call is TRBV7-2, the J call TRBJ1-6; no reliable D call. The CDR3 is 12 residues long. Germline CDR1 reads SGHTA; CDR2 reads FQGNSA. The germline V and J ends were trimmed by 1 base and 14 bases, with 9 bases remaining between them. CDR3 residues: CASSLGFPALHF. As DNA, the CDR3 is TGTGCCAGCAGCTTAGGTTTCCCTGCCCTCCACTTT.

This clone was picked up many times. This chain joins TRBV18 and TRBJ2-7, with 10 bases matching TRBD1. V shed 4 bases, J shed 7 bases, and the junction held 1 base outside the gene matches. The V gene's germline CDR1 is KGHSH and CDR2 LQKENI. This CDR3 contains 12 residues. CDR3 sequence reads: CASSLGQGEQYF. CDR3 sequence (DNA): TGTGCCAGCTCACTGGGACAGGGGGAGCAGTACTTC.

The CDR3 sequence is CASSDQQGKTIYF. The DNA for the CDR3 is TGTGCCAGCAGTGATCAACAGGGGAAAACCATATATTTT. The rearrangement joins TRBV2 to TRBJ1-3; 7 positions agree with TRBD1. Per the germline V gene, CDR1 is SNHLY and CDR2 is FYNNEI. This CDR3 region has 13 residues. Unmatched junction bases numbered 6, after V lost 3 bases and J lost 10 bases.

The rearrangement joins TRBV11-3 to TRBJ2-1, with D possibly being TRBD2 (6 bases). This CDR3 comprises 14 residues. Germline V gene lookup returns CDR1 SGHNT and CDR2 YENEEA. Trimming took 5 bases from V and 9 from J, leaving 17 bases between them. CDR3 amino acids: CASSPAGYRSEQFF. As DNA, the CDR3 is TGTGCCAGCAGCCCCGCGGGGTATCGGAGTGAGCAGTTCTTC.

The chain couples TRBV14 to TRBJ2-3; possible D gene TRBD2, 6 bases. The CDR3 has 14 amino acids. V shed 1 base and J shed 1 base, with 6 bases lying between them. Germline assignment: CDR1 SGHDN and CDR2 FVKESK. Here the CDR3 DNA reads TGTGCCAGCAGCCAAGGACTAGGCACAGATACGCAGTATTTT. It codes for CASSQGLGTDTQYF. The variable domain in full, completed from reference TRBV14 and TRBJ2-3, reads EAGVTQFPSHSVIEKGQTVTLRCDPISGHDNLYWYRRVMGKEIKFLLHFVKESKQDESGMPNNRFLAERTGGTYSTLKVQPAELEDSGVYFCASSQGLGTDTQYFGPGTRLTVL.